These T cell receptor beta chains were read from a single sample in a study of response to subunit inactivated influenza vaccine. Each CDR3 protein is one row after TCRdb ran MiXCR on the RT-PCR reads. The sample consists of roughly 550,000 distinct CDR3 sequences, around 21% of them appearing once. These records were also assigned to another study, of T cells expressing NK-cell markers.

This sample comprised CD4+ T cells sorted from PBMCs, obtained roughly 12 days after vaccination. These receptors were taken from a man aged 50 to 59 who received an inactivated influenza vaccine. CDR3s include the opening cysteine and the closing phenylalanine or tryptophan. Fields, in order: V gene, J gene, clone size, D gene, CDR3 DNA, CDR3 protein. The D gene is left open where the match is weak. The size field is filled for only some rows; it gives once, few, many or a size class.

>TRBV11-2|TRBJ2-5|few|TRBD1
TGTGCCAGCAGCTCCCTGGGACAGCACCAAGAGACCCAGTACTTC
CASSSLGQHQETQYF
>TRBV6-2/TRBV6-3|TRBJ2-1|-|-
TGTGCCAGCAGTTTGGCAGGGATGGGTGATGAGCAGTTCTTC
CASSLAGMGDEQFF
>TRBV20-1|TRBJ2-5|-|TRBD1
TGCAGTGCTAGATCTACAGGGGGCTCGAAGACCCAGTACTTC
CSARSTGGSKTQYF
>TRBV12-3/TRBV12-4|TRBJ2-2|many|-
TGTGCCAGCAGTAGTACTACAGGGCCCGGGGAGCTGTTTTTT
CASSSTTGPGELFF
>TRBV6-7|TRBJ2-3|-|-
TGTGCCAGCAGTTACTCGAGGGGTTCCTCTAGCACAGATACGCAGTATTTT
CASSYSRGSSSTDTQYF
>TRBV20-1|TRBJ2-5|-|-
TGCAGTGCTAAGGACGGAAGCTTTCAAGAGACCCAGTACTTC
CSAKDGSFQETQYF
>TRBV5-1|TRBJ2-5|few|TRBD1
TGCGCCAGCAGCTTGCAGTGGGACAGTAAAGAGACCCAGTACTTC
CASSLQWDSKETQYF
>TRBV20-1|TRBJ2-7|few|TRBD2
TGCAGTGCCGACCCGCCCCCGGGACTAGCGGGTTGGGGGTACGAGCAGTACTTC
CSADPPPGLAGWGYEQYF
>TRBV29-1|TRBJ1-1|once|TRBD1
TGCAGCGGAGGACAGGGGGCGAACACTGAAGCTTTCTTT
CSGGQGANTEAFF
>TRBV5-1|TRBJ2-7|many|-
TGCGCCAGCAGCTTGGGTCCTGGACAAACCTACGAGCAGTACTTC
CASSLGPGQTYEQYF
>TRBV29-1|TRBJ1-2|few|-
TGCACTGTCGGAGATTCGTTCTATGGCTACACCTTC
CTVGDSFYGYTF
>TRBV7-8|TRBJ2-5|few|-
TGTGCCAGCAGCTCGCGCCCGACCCAAGAGACCCAGTACTTC
CASSSRPTQETQYF
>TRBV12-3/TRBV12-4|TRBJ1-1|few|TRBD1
TGTGCCAGCAGTTCGGGACAGACCCCGGCGGGCACTGAAGCTTTCTTT
CASSSGQTPAGTEAFF
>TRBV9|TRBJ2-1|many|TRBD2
TGTGCCAGCAGCGTAGTGCCGGGGGGCTACAATGAGCAGTTCTTC
CASSVVPGGYNEQFF
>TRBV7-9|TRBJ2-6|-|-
TGTGCCAGCAGGGGAGAGGTCGAAACCTCCGGGGCCAACGTCCTGACTTTC
CASRGEVETSGANVLTF
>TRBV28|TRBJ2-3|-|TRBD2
TGTGCCAGCAGACAGCGGGGGGGTTCAGATACGCAGTATTTT
CASRQRGGSDTQYF
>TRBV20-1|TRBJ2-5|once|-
TGCAGTGCTAGGCGGCAGGGTGAGACCCAGTACTTC
CSARRQGETQYF
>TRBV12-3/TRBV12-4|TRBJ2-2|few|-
TGTGCCAGCAGTTTAGGTGATAAGAGCTTTTTT
CASSLGDKSFF
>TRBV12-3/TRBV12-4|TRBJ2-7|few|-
TGTGCCAGCAGTTCGGGGCTTCCCTACGAGCAGTACTTC
CASSSGLPYEQYF
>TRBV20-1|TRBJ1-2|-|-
TGCAGTGCTAGGCTGGGCGCCGGGAACTATGGCTACACCTTC
CSARLGAGNYGYTF
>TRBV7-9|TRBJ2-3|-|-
TGTGCCAGCAGCCCCCTGTATGTGGATAGCACAGATACGCAGTATTTT
CASSPLYVDSTDTQYF
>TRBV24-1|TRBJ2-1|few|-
TGTGCCACCAGTGATTTTAAGGGCAGGGGCCGCAATTACAATGAGCAGTTCTTC
CATSDFKGRGRNYNEQFF
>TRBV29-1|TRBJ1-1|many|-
TGCAGCGTTACCCAGGGACCCCTGAACACTGAAGCTTTCTTT
CSVTQGPLNTEAFF
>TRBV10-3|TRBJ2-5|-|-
TGTGCCATCAGTGACAGATCAATCCAAGAGACCCAGTACTTC
CAISDRSIQETQYF
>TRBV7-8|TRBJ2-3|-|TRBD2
TGTGCCAGCACCTTGGCGGGGGGAAATACGCAGTATTTT
CASTLAGGNTQYF
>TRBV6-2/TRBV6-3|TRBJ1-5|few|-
TGTGCCAGCAGCCAAACTCGGGCCAGGGTGAGCAGTCAGCCCCAGCATTTT
CASSQTRARVSSQPQHF
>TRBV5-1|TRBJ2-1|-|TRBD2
TGCGCCAGCAGCCCCTCCCCACAAGCGGGAACCTACAATGAGCAGTTCTTC
CASSPSPQAGTYNEQFF
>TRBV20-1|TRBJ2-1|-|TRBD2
TGCAGTGCAGAGGGACTAGCGGGAGCCTGGTTGGGCAATGGGCAGTTCTTC
CSAEGLAGAWLGNGQFF
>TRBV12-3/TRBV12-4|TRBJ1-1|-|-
TGTGCCAGCAGTTTAAGCGGGCAGAAAGCTTTCTTT
CASSLSGQKAFF
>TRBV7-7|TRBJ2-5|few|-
TGTGCCAGCAGCTTAGGTGGGCAAGAAGAGACCCAGTACTTC
CASSLGGQEETQYF
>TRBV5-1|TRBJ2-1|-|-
TGCGCCAGCAGCTTGTCTGGCGGCATACGGAATGAGCAGTTCTTC
CASSLSGGIRNEQFF
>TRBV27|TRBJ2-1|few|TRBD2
TGTGCCAGCAGTCCCCTGGGACTAGGCGTAGGAAATGAGCAGTTCTTC
CASSPLGLGVGNEQFF
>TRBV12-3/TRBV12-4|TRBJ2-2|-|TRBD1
TGTGCCAGCAGTCCTCGGTACAGGGGACCGAACACCGGGGAGCTGTTTTTT
CASSPRYRGPNTGELFF
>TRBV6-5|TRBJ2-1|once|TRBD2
TGTGCCAGCAGTTGGGGGGTAGCGGGGTCCAATGAGCAGTTCTTC
CASSWGVAGSNEQFF
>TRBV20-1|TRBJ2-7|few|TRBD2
TGCAGTGCTCCACTAGCGTCGCGTGAGCAGTACTTC
CSAPLASREQYF
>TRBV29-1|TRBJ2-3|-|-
TGCAGCGTTGCCGCAGGCAGGGATACGCAGTATTTT
CSVAAGRDTQYF
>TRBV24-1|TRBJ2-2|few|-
TGTGCCACCAGGGAGACAAGGGTGGGTCGGGAGCTGTTTTTT
CATRETRVGRELFF
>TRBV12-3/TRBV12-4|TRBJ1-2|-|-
TGTGCCAGCAGTTTAAGCGGGGGCCGGTATGGCTACACCTTC
CASSLSGGRYGYTF
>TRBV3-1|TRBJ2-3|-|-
TGTGCCAGCAGCGATTTACCGGATACGCAGTATTTT
CASSDLPDTQYF
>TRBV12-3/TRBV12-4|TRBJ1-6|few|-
TGTGCCAGCAGTTTAGAGGGAGCTAGTTCACCCCTCCACTTT
CASSLEGASSPLHF
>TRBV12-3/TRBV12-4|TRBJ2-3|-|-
TGTGCCAGCAGTCCCAGCGCCAATCAGTATTTT
CASSPSANQYF
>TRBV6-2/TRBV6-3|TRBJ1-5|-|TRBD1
TGTGCCAGCAGTTACAGGGGGCTTCAGCCCCAGCATTTT
CASSYRGLQPQHF
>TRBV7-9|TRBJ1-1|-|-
TGTGCCAGCAGCTTAGCTGGTAGGGCGAACACTGAAGCTTTCTTT
CASSLAGRANTEAFF
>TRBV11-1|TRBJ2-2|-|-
TGTGCCAGCAGCTTATCTCTTTTGGGACCAGCGAACACCGGGGAGCTGTTTTTT
CASSLSLLGPANTGELFF
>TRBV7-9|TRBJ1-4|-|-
TGTGCCAGCAGCCTTGGGGCAGGACTTAATGAAAAACTGTTTTTT
CASSLGAGLNEKLFF
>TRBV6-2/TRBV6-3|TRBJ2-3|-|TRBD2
TGTGCCAGCAGTTACACGACAAGGACTAGCACAATAACAGATACGCAGTATTTT
CASSYTTRTSTITDTQYF
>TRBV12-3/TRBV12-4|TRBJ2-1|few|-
TGTGCCAGCAGGGAGGAAGGTAATGAGCAGTTCTTC
CASREEGNEQFF
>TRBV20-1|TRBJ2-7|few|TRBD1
TGCAGTGCTAGGGGACAGGGATCCAAATTCTACGAGCAGTACTTC
CSARGQGSKFYEQYF
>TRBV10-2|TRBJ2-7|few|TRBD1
TGCGCCAGCAGTGAGAGAGGGACAGGGAACCCCTACGAGCAGTACTTC
CASSERGTGNPYEQYF
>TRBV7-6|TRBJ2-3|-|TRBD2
TGTGCCAGCAGCCGCGGGACTAGCAGTACGCAGTATTTT
CASSRGTSSTQYF
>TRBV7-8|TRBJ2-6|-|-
TGTGCCAGCACCTCTTGGGGCAGGGTGAAAACTGGGGCCAACGTCCTGACTTTC
CASTSWGRVKTGANVLTF
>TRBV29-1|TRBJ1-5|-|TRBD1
TGCAGCGTTGGTAATGACAGGGGCAATCAGCCCCAGCATTTT
CSVGNDRGNQPQHF
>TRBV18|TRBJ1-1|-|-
TGTGCCAGCTCACCACGGATGGAGACAGAACTCGAAGGGGTCTTT
CASSPRMETELEGVF
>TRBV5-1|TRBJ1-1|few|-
TGCGCCAGCAGCCGGTTACAGGGAACTAACACTGAAGCTTTCTTT
CASSRLQGTNTEAFF
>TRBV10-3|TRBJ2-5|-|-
TGTGCCATCAGTGAGTCAGACGGACAAGAGACCCAGTACTTC
CAISESDGQETQYF
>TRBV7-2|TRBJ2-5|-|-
TGTGCCAGCAGCTTAGGGACTTCGCGGGGGACCCAGTACTTC
CASSLGTSRGTQYF
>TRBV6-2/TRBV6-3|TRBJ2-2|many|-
TGTGCCGTCCGACAGGGAGGCGGGGAGCTGTTTTTT
CAVRQGGGELFF
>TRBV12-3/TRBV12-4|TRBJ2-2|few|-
TGTGCCAGCAGTTTAGATCCAGGGAACACCGGGGAGCTGTTTTTT
CASSLDPGNTGELFF
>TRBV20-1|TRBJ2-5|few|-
TGCAGTGCTAGAGATCTTCTGCTTGAAGAGACCCAGTACTTC
CSARDLLLEETQYF